The 9 T cell receptor beta chains reported below all come from one sample, sequenced in a study of beta chain features in type 1 diabetes. Findings and limits, study-wide: When Type 1 diabetes patients were examined, their TCRB CDR3s proved moderately but significantly shorter in all four CD4+ subsets.

Antigen specificity for these receptors is unknown. The authors reverse transcribed all of the isolated RNA, so sequencing captured expressed TCRB transcripts. Clones were read by immunoSEQ multiplex PCR, and TCRdb kept only the in-frame ones, dropping some. Of 150,000 to 190,000 clones detected, about a tenth appear once; the ten largest clones hold approximately 0.5%. The specimen sequenced was central memory CD4+ T cells from blood. These receptors were obtained from a man aged 30-40 years with type 1 diabetes.

This clone was seen only a few times. V is TRBV15 and J is TRBJ1-3; the match to TRBD1 covers 8 bases. The CDR3 loop spans 16 amino acids. The germline gives CDR1 LNHNV, CDR2 YYDKDF (reference sequence). With 0 bases clipped from V and 0 bases from J, the junction kept 1 base outside the gene matches. In nucleotides, the CDR3 is TGTGCCACCAGCAGAGAACAGGGGGGCTCTGGAAACACCATATATTTT. This encodes CATSREQGGSGNTIYF.

This clone has a handful of counts. The chain employs TRBV7-3 and TRBJ2-1; TRBD2 matches at 7 bases. The CDR3 has 14 residues. Trimming took 2 bases from V and 8 from J; bases not matched to a gene: 6. Germline CDR1 is SGHTA and CDR2 is FQGTGA. The CDR3 coding sequence is TGTGCCAGCAGCTTAGCGGGAGTAGGCGATGAGCAGTTCTTC. This sequence encodes CASSLAGVGDEQFF.

The sample holds a few counts of this clone. The rearrangement joins TRBV10-3 to TRBJ2-5; possibly TRBD1 for D (6 bases). CDR1 and CDR2 (germline): ENHRY, SYGVKD. Trimming left V 4 bases short and J 2 bases short, with 11 bases between. The CDR3 spans 14 residues. The CDR3: CAISALQGQETQYF. CDR3 sequence (DNA): TGTGCCATCAGTGCTCTACAGGGACAAGAGACCCAGTACTTC.

This clone came up a few times. V and J are TRBV5-6 and TRBJ2-5; 11 bases are a match to TRBD2. Germline CDR1 and CDR2: SGHDT and YYEEEE. J gave up 2 bases and V 1 base, and 7 bases lay outside the gene matches. This CDR3 region has 17 residues. This CDR3 reads CASSLLGTSGGQETQYF. The CDR3 nucleotides are TGTGCCAGCAGCTTGTTAGGGACTAGCGGAGGGCAAGAGACCCAGTACTTC.

Note on this clone: Other DNA sequences in the same sample also yield this CDR3. V is TRBV9 and J is TRBJ1-4, with 7 bases identical to TRBD1. CDR3 length: 14 residues. Germline lookup yields CDR1 SGDLS and CDR2 YYNGEE. With 2 bases clipped from V and 5 bases from J, the junction kept 3 bases outside the gene matches. The CDR3 loop reads CASSVGGQNEKLFF. The CDR3 nucleotides read TGTGCCAGCAGCGTGGGGGGACAGAATGAAAAACTGTTTTTT.

V and J are TRBV29-1 and TRBJ2-3; a weak D match, TRBD2 (6 bases). Germline CDR1 is SQVTM and CDR2 is ANQGSEA. The CDR3 is 14 amino acids. Deletions cut 1 base from V and 1 base from J, with 9 bases between. The CDR3: CSVEAAGRTDTQYF. The DNA of the CDR3 is TGCAGCGTTGAAGCAGCGGGCCGCACAGATACGCAGTATTTT.

This clone was recorded many times. The chain uses TRBV29-1 and TRBJ2-7, with D perhaps TRBD1 (7 bases). The CDR3 is made up of 14 amino acids. Germline CDR1 reads SQVTM; CDR2 reads ANQGSEA. V lost 5 bases and J lost 3, with 17 bases in between. The CDR3 reads CSVSQGGIGYEQYF. The DNA for the CDR3 is TGCAGCGTTAGTCAGGGGGGAATAGGCTACGAGCAGTACTTC.

The chain employs TRBV28 and TRBJ2-7, with 8 bases aligning to TRBD2. V was pared by 3 bases and J by 1 base, with 8 bases of the junction left unmatched. From germline, CDR1 is MDHEN and CDR2 SYDVKM. The CDR3 consists of 16 residues. The chain's CDR3 is CASSFSLAGLSYEQYF. The CDR3 nucleotides are TGTGCCAGCAGTTTCTCCCTAGCGGGCCTATCCTACGAGCAGTACTTC. Combining the CDR3 with reference TRBV28 and TRBJ2-7 gives the whole variable domain DVKVTQSSRYLVKRTGEKVFLECVQDMDHENMFWYRQDPGLGLRLIYFSYDVKMKEKGDIPEGYSVSREKKERFSLILESASTNQTSMYLCASSFSLAGLSYEQYFGPGTRLTVT.

The chain uses TRBV18 and TRBJ2-1; D is perhaps TRBD2 (5 bases). V shed 5 bases and J shed 9 bases, with 17 bases lying between them. The CDR3 consists of 14 residues. Looked up from germline, CDR1 is KGHSH and CDR2 is LQKENI. CDR3 DNA: TGTGCCAGCTCAGAAGAGGGAGACCCCAGTGAGCAGTTCTTC. Translated, it gives CASSEEGDPSEQFF.